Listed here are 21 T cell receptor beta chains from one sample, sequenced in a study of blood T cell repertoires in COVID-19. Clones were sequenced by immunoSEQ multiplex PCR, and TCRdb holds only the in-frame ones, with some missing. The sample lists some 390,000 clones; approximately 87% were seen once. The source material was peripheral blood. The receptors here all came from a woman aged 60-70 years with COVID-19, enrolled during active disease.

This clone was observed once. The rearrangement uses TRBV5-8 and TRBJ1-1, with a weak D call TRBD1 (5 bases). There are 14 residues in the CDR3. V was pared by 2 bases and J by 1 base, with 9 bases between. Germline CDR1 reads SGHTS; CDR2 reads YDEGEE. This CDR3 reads CASSFAGPNTEAFF. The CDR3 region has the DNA TGTGCCAGCAGCTTCGCAGGGCCGAACACTGAAGCTTTCTTT.

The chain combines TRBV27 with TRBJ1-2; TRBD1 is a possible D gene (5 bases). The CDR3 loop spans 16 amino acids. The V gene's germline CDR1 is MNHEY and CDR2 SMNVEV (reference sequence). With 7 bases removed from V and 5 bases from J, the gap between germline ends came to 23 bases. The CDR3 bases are TGTGCCAGCAACCCACGGGGGGACCTCGTTCCTTATGGCTACACCTTC. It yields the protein CASNPRGDLVPYGYTF.

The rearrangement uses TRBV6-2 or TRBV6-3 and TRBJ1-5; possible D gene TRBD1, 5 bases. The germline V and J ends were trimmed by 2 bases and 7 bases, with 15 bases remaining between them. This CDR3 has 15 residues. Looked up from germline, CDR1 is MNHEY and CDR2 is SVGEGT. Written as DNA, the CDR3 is TGTGCCAGCAGTTACGTTTCTTGGGGGGGGCAGCCCCAGCATTTT. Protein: CASSYVSWGGQPQHF.

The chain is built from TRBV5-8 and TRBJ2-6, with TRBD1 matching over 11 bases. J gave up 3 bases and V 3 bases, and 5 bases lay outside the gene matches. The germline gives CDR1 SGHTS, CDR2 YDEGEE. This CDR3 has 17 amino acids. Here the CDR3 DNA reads TGTGCCAGCAGCTCAGGACAGGGGGCATTTGGGGCCAACGTCCTGACTTTC. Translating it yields CASSSGQGAFGANVLTF. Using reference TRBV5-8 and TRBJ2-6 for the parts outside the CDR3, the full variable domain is EAGVTQSPTHLIKTRGQQATLRCSPISGHTSVYWYQQALGLGLQFLLWYDEGEERNRGNFPPRFSGRQFPNYSSELNVNALELEDSALYLCASSSGQGAFGANVLTFGAGSRLTVL.

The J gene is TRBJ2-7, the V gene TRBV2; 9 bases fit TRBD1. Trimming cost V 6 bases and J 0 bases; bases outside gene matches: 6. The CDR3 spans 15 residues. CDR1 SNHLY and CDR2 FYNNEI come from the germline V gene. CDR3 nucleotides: TGTGCCAGCAGGCAAGGGACAGGGAACTCCTACGAGCAGTACTTC. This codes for CASRQGTGNSYEQYF.

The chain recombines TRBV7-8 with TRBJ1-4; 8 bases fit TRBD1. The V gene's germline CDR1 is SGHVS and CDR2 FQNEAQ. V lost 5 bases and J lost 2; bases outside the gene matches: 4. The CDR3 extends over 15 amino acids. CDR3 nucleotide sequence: TGTGCCAGCAGCCCACGGACAGGGACTAATGAAAAACTGTTTTTT. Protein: CASSPRTGTNEKLFF.

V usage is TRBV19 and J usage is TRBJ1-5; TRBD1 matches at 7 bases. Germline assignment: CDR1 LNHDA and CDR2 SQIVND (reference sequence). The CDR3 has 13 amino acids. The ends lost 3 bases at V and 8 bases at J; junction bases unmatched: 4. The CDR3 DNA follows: TGTGCCAGTAGTATCGACAGGGTGAAGCCCCAGCATTTT. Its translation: CASSIDRVKPQHF. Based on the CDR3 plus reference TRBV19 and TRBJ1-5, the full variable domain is DGGITQSPKYLFRKEGQNVTLSCEQNLNHDAMYWYRQDPGQGLRLIYYSQIVNDFQKGDIAEGYSVSREKKESFPLTVTSAQKNPTAFYLCASSIDRVKPQHFGDGTRLSIL.

The CDR3: CASSVRGAGGNTEAFF. CDR3 coding DNA: TGTGCCAGCAGTGTCAGAGGGGCGGGAGGGAACACTGAAGCTTTCTTT. V and J are TRBV2 and TRBJ1-1, with a tentative D call TRBD1 (5 bases). The V end was cut by 4 bases, the J end by 1 base, with 16 bases between. The CDR3 spans 16 residues. The germline V gene has CDR1 SNHLY and CDR2 FYNNEI.

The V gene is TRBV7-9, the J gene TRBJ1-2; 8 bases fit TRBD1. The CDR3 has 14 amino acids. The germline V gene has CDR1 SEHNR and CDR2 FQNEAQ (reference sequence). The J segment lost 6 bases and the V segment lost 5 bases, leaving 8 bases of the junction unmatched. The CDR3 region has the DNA TGTGCCAGCAGCCCCGGACAGGGAGTGAATGGCTACACCTTC. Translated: CASSPGQGVNGYTF.

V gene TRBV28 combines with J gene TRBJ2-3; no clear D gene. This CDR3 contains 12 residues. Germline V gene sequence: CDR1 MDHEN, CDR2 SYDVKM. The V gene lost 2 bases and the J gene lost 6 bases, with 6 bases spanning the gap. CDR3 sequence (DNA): TGTGCCAGCAGTTTAGCCGGGGATACGCAGTATTTT. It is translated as CASSLAGDTQYF.

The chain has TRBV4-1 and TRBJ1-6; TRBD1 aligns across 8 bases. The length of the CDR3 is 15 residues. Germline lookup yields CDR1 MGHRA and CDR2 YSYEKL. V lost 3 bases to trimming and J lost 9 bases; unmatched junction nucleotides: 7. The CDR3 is CASSHPTGEVSPLHF. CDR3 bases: TGCGCCAGCAGCCACCCGACAGGGGAGGTTTCACCCCTCCACTTT.

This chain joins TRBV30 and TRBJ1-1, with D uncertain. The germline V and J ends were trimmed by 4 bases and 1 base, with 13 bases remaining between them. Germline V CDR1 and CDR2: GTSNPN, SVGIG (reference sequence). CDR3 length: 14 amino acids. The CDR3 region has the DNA TGTGCCTGGACGATCGGGGTGAGGAACACTGAAGCTTTCTTT. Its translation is CAWTIGVRNTEAFF.

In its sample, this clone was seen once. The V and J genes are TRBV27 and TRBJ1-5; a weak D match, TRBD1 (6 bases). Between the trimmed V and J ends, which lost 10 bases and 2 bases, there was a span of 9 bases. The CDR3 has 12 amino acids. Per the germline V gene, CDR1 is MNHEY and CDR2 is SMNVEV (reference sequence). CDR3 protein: CATQGRNQPQHF. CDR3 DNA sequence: TGTGCCACCCAGGGGCGCAATCAGCCCCAGCATTTT.

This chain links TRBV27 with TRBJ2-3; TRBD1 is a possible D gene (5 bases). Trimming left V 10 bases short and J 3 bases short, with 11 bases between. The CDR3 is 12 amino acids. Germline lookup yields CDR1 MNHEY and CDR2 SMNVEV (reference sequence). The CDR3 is CATRGFTDTQYF. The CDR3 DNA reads TGTGCCACAAGGGGCTTTACAGATACGCAGTATTTT.

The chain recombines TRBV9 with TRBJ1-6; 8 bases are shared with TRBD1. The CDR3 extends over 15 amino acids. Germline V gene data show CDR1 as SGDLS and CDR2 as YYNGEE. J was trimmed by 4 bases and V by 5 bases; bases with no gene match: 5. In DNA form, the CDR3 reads TGTGCCAGCAGAAAGACAGGGGATTATAATTCACCCCTCCACTTT. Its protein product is CASRKTGDYNSPLHF. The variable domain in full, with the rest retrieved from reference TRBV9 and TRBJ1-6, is DSGVTQTPKHLITATGQRVTLRCSPRSGDLSVYWYQQSLDQGLQFLIQYYNGEERAKGNILERFSAQQFPDLHSELNLSSLELGDSALYFCASRKTGDYNSPLHFGNGTRLTVT.

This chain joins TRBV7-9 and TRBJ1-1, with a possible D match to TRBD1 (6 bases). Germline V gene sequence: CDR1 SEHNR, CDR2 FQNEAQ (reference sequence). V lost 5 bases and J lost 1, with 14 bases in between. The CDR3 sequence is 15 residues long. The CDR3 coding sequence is TGTGCCAGCAGCGGCACCGGGACACAGAACACTGAAGCTTTCTTT. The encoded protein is CASSGTGTQNTEAFF.

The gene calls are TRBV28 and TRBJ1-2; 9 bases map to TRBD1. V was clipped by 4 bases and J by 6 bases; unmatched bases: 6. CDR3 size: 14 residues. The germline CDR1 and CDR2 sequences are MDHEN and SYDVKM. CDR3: CASSSGQGGNGYTF. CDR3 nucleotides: TGTGCCAGCAGTTCGGGACAGGGAGGAAATGGCTACACCTTC.

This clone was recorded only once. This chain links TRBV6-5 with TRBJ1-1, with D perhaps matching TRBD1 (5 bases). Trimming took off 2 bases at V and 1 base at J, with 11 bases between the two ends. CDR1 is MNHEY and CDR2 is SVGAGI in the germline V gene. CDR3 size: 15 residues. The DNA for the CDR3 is TGTGCCAGCAGTTACGGGGGACTGACGAACACTGAAGCTTTCTTT. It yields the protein CASSYGGLTNTEAFF.

In DNA, the CDR3 is TGTGCCAGACACTCCCCCCCGACAGGGTCCGACTATGGCTACACCTTC. This gives the protein CARHSPPTGSDYGYTF. This chain uses TRBV5-3 with TRBJ1-2; 7 positions match TRBD1. TRBV5-3 is annotated as an ORF whose role is uncertain. The V gene end was trimmed by 7 bases and the J gene end by 3 bases; junction bases not matched to a gene: 15. The CDR3 consists of 16 residues.

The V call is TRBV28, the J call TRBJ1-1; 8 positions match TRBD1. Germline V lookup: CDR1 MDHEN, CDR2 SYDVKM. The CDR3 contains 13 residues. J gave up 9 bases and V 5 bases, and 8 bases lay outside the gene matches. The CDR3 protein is CASSKQGANKAFF. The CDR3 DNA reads TGTGCCAGCAGTAAGCAGGGGGCAAACAAAGCTTTCTTT.

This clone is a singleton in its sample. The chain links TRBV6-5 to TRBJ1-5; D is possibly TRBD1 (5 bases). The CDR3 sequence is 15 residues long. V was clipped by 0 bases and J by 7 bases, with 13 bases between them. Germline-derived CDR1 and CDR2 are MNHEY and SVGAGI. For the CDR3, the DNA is TGTGCCAGCAGTTACTCGAAAACCGGGGGGCAGCCCCAGCATTTT. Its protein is CASSYSKTGGQPQHF.